The 24 T cell receptor beta chains reported below all come from one sample, sequenced in a study of CD8 T cells in ankylosing spondylitis. Regarding the study as a whole: Characteristic of ankylosing spondylitis blood, it appeared, was a TCR beta motif comprising fewer than 10 highly homologous variants.

TCRdb reprocessed the 5' RACE reads with MiXCR, giving one entry per CDR3 protein. The table includes about 130,000 distinct CDR3 sequences, roughly a sixth detected once. Their recognized antigens are unknown. Sequenced sample: blood, either unsorted or a sorted T cell fraction (not recorded which). These receptor sequences come from a male donor with ankylosing spondylitis.

The V call is TRBV27, the J call TRBJ1-2; D uncertain. Germline V gives CDR1 MNHEY, CDR2 SMNVEV (reference sequence). The V end was cut by 6 bases, the J end by 8 bases, with 16 bases between. The CDR3 has 13 amino acids. CDR3 residues: CASSRWGEKGYTF. The CDR3 nucleotides are TGTGCCAGCAGCCGGTGGGGAGAAAAGGGCTACACCTTC.

A few counts support this clonotype. The genes are TRBV12-3 or TRBV12-4 and TRBJ2-3; D tentatively reads TRBD1 or TRBD2 (5 bases each). V lost 8 bases and J lost 6, with 18 bases in between. The CDR3 runs 14 residues. For the CDR3, the DNA is TGTGCCAGCGGGCCCGGGGCAAAAAGGGATACGCAGTATTTT. Encoded protein: CASGPGAKRDTQYF.

This clonotype was seen repeatedly, ten times or more. The chain combines TRBV6-2 or TRBV6-3 with TRBJ2-1, with TRBD2 identical over 7 bases. The germline V gene has CDR1 MNHEY and CDR2 SVGEGT. The CDR3 is 14 amino acids. J gave up 5 bases and V 6 bases, and 7 bases lay outside the gene matches. The CDR3: CASRTLARNNEQFF. The CDR3, as DNA: TGTGCCAGCAGAACACTAGCGCGCAACAATGAGCAGTTCTTC.

In this sample, this clonotype turned up a few times. The chain employs TRBV12-3 or TRBV12-4 and TRBJ1-1; D gene ambiguous. This CDR3 has 10 amino acids. The germline V and J ends were trimmed by 3 bases and 11 bases, with 7 bases remaining between them. DNA for the CDR3: TGTGCCAGCAGTTTTGACGAGGCTTTCTTT. It specifies CASSFDEAFF.

The sample holds a few counts of this clonotype. The V gene is TRBV27, the J gene TRBJ2-1; D tentatively fits TRBD1 or TRBD2 (7 bases each). V gave up 4 bases and J gave up 6 bases, with 16 bases separating them. The CDR3 covers 15 residues. CDR1 MNHEY and CDR2 SMNVEV come from the germline V gene (reference sequence). The CDR3 nucleotides read TGTGCCAGCAGTTCTCGCCAGGGGGGGGGCAATGAGCAGTTCTTC. Its protein is CASSSRQGGGNEQFF.

This sequence joins TRBV6-5 and TRBJ2-5; 8 nucleotides line up with TRBD2. This CDR3 is 14 amino acids long. With 4 bases clipped from V and 4 bases from J, the junction kept 5 bases outside the gene matches. The germline V gene encodes CDR1 MNHEY and CDR2 SVGAGI. The CDR3 here is CASSFSGSVETQYF. In nucleotides, the CDR3 is TGTGCCAGCAGTTTCAGCGGGAGTGTAGAGACCCAGTACTTC.

The J gene is TRBJ2-5, the V gene TRBV3-1; D is ambiguous. CDR3 size: 15 residues. Between the trimmed V and J ends, which lost 3 bases and 5 bases, there was a span of 16 bases. Germline V gene data show CDR1 as LGHDT and CDR2 as YNNKEL (reference sequence). CDR3 residues: CASSHFARVSETQYF. The DNA of the CDR3 is TGTGCCAGCAGCCATTTCGCAAGGGTCTCGGAGACCCAGTACTTC.

This clonotype came up a few times. This sequence joins TRBV27 and TRBJ1-1; D gene uncertain. CDR1 and CDR2 (germline): MNHEY, SMNVEV (reference sequence). Trimming took 5 bases from V and 4 from J, leaving 17 bases between them. The CDR3 consists of 15 residues. CDR3 sequence: CASSTRGVPSTEAFF. CDR3 nucleotides: TGTGCCAGCAGTACCCGGGGAGTCCCGAGCACTGAAGCTTTCTTT.

This clonotype occurred many times. V gene TRBV5-5 combines with J gene TRBJ2-1, with TRBD2 identical over 11 bases. The CDR3 sequence is 15 residues long. Unmatched junction bases numbered 6, after V lost 2 bases and J lost 8 bases. Germline V lookup: CDR1 SGHKS, CDR2 YYEKEE (reference sequence). This CDR3 is CASSLTSGRGHEQFF. The CDR3 DNA sequence: TGTGCCAGCAGCTTAACTAGCGGGAGAGGCCATGAGCAGTTCTTC.

CDR3: CASSFYQETQYF. The CDR3 DNA reads as TGTGCCAGCAGTTTCTACCAAGAGACCCAGTACTTC. The chain uses TRBV27 and TRBJ2-5, with D uncertain. Germline assignment: CDR1 MNHEY and CDR2 SMNVEV (reference sequence). The ends were cut back, 3 bases at V and 0 bases at J, with 2 bases in the middle. The CDR3 is 12 residues long.

The chain uses TRBV29-1 and TRBJ2-7; weak D call: TRBD2 (5 bases). This CDR3 has 13 residues. Between the trimmed V and J ends, which lost 7 bases and 2 bases, there was a span of 15 bases. Per germline, CDR1 SQVTM and CDR2 ANQGSEA. CDR3 in DNA: TGCAGCGCCCAGACCGGGGAAACCTACGAGCAGTACTTC. Residues: CSAQTGETYEQYF.

This chain connects TRBV9 to TRBJ2-2, with 10 bases lining up with TRBD2. Trimming cost V 3 bases and J 3 bases; bases outside gene matches: 2. Looked up from germline, CDR1 is SGDLS and CDR2 is YYNGEE. CDR3 length: 15 residues. Here the CDR3 DNA reads TGTGCCAGCAGCGCGGGACTAGCGTACACCGGGGAGCTGTTTTTT. Amino acids: CASSAGLAYTGELFF. Filled out from reference TRBV9 and TRBJ2-2, the complete variable domain reads DSGVTQTPKHLITATGQRVTLRCSPRSGDLSVYWYQQSLDQGLQFLIQYYNGEERAKGNILERFSAQQFPDLHSELNLSSLELGDSALYFCASSAGLAYTGELFFGEGSRLTVL.

The rearrangement links TRBV6-1 to TRBJ1-5, with D possibly being TRBD1 (6 bases). The germline CDR1 and CDR2 sequences are MNHNS and SASEGT. Trimming removed 4 bases from V and 5 bases from J, with 18 bases in between. This CDR3 spans 16 amino acids. The DNA of the CDR3 is TGTGCCAGCAGTGTCTCTACAGGGTTGGGAGATCAGCCCCAGCATTTT. This gives the protein CASSVSTGLGDQPQHF.

The genes are TRBV29-1 and TRBJ2-7; the D gene is possibly TRBD2 (6 bases). Germline values: CDR1 SQVTM, CDR2 ANQGSEA. V was clipped by 0 bases and J by 3 bases, with 9 bases between them. The CDR3 runs to 13 residues. The DNA of the CDR3 is TGCAGCGTTGAAGATCGGGGGAGCTACGAGCAGTACTTC. It yields the protein CSVEDRGSYEQYF.

This sequence joins TRBV4-1 and TRBJ2-7, with 8 positions matching TRBD1. The CDR3 consists of 14 residues. J lost 3 bases, V lost 4 bases, and 5 bases had no gene match. CDR1 and CDR2 from the germline V gene are MGHRA and YSYEKL. The CDR3 DNA reads as TGCGCCAGCAGCCCGGGACAGGATAACTACGAGCAGTACTTC. Encoded protein: CASSPGQDNYEQYF.

This clonotype was observed at least ten times. The CDR3, as DNA: TGTGCCAGCAGCGTTAGCGGGAGGACCATCTCCTACGAGCAGTACTTC. Residues: CASSVSGRTISYEQYF. This chain connects TRBV28 to TRBJ2-7, with 10 bases matching TRBD2. CDR1 is MDHEN, CDR2 SYDVKM, per germline. Germline trimming cut 6 bases from V and 0 bases from J; bases unmatched to any gene: 8. The CDR3 spans 16 residues.

The V and J genes are TRBV13 and TRBJ1-1, with TRBD1 as a possible D gene (6 bases). Germline CDR1 PRHDT, CDR2 FYEKMQ (reference sequence). V lost 5 bases and J 1 base, leaving 11 bases between the germline ends. The CDR3 loop spans 14 amino acids. The CDR3 DNA sequence: TGTGCCAGCAGCGCCTGGACAGCGAACACTGAAGCTTTCTTT. Translation gives CASSAWTANTEAFF.

This clonotype appeared a few times. The chain joins TRBV20-1 to TRBJ2-7; D is ambiguous. This CDR3 is built from 13 residues. The germline CDR1 and CDR2 sequences are DFQATT and SNEGSKA (reference sequence). V lost 3 bases and J 4 bases, leaving 13 bases between the germline ends. The CDR3 coding sequence is TGCAGTGCTAGTGCTGGGGTCCTTTACGAGCAGTACTTC. Protein: CSASAGVLYEQYF.

In its sample, this clonotype was seen a few times. This chain joins TRBV5-1 and TRBJ2-7; tentative D call: TRBD2 (5 bases). Looked up from germline, CDR1 is SGHRS and CDR2 is YFSETQ. The V gene lost 4 bases and the J gene lost 6 bases, with 11 bases spanning the gap. The CDR3 contains 12 residues. The CDR3 DNA reads TGCGCCAGCAGCCCGGACTTAACCGAGCAGTACTTC. Encoded protein: CASSPDLTEQYF. Filled out from reference TRBV5-1 and TRBJ2-7, the complete variable domain reads KAGVTQTPRYLIKTRGQQVTLSCSPISGHRSVSWYQQTPGQGLQFLFEYFSETQRNKGNFPGRFSGRQFSNSRSEMNVSTLELGDSALYLCASSPDLTEQYFGPGTRLTVT.

This chain joins TRBV27 and TRBJ2-7, with D perhaps TRBD1 (6 bases). Germline V gene sequence: CDR1 MNHEY, CDR2 SMNVEV (reference sequence). Trimming cost V 3 bases and J 7 bases, with 16 bases left between them. CDR3 length equals 14 residues. The CDR3 DNA sequence: TGTGCCAGCAGTTTGAGGACAGCCGCTTTAGAGCAGTACTTC. It encodes CASSLRTAALEQYF.

The chain has TRBV7-9 and TRBJ2-7; 9 bases fit TRBD1. The CDR3 consists of 16 residues. The ends lost 0 bases at V and 4 bases at J; junction bases unmatched: 7. The V gene's germline CDR1 is SEHNR and CDR2 FQNEAQ (reference sequence). This CDR3 reads CASSLAAGQGIYEQYF. DNA for the CDR3: TGTGCCAGCAGCTTAGCGGCGGGACAGGGTATATACGAGCAGTACTTC.

This clonotype has more than one count but fewer than ten. This chain uses TRBV9 with TRBJ1-2, with 9 bases matching TRBD1. The CDR3 has 14 residues. V lost 2 bases, J lost 3 bases, and 2 bases stayed unmatched. Germline V gene lookup returns CDR1 SGDLS and CDR2 YYNGEE. CDR3 protein: CASSVGTGHYGYTF. CDR3 nucleotides: TGTGCCAGCAGCGTGGGGACAGGGCACTATGGCTACACCTTC.

This clonotype showed up just a few times. V is TRBV14 and J is TRBJ2-2; 9 positions match TRBD2. CDR1 and CDR2 (germline): SGHDN, FVKESK. Trimming cost V 4 bases and J 0 bases; bases outside gene matches: 6. The CDR3 covers 17 residues. The CDR3 coding sequence is TGTGCCAGCAGCCCTGCACTAGCGGGCCCGAACACCGGGGAGCTGTTTTTT. It codes for CASSPALAGPNTGELFF. Variable domain in full (rest from reference TRBV14 and TRBJ2-2): EAGVTQFPSHSVIEKGQTVTLRCDPISGHDNLYWYRRVMGKEIKFLLHFVKESKQDESGMPNNRFLAERTGGTYSTLKVQPAELEDSGVYFCASSPALAGPNTGELFFGEGSRLTVL.

With respect to this clonotype: The junction departs from germline at one end; a sequencing error may be responsible. The rearrangement uses TRBV3-1 and TRBJ2-3, with TRBD2 matching 12 bases. The germline CDR1 and CDR2 sequences are LGHDT and YNNKEL (reference sequence). The CDR3 runs 18 residues. The CDR3 sequence is CATSQDSLAGGGTDTQYF. The CDR3 bases are TGTGCCACCAGCCAAGATAGTCTAGCGGGGGGGGGCACAGATACGCAGTATTTT.